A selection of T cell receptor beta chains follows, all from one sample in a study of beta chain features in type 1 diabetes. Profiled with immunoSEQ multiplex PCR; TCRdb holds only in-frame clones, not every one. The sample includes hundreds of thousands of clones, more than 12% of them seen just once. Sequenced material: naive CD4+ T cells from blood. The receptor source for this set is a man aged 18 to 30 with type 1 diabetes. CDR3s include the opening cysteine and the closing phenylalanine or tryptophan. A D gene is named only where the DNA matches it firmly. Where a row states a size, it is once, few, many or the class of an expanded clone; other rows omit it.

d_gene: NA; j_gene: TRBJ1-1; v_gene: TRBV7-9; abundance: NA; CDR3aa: CASSLDEPWNTEAFF; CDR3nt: TGTGCCAGCAGCTTAGACGAGCCGTGGAACACTGAAGCTTTCTTT
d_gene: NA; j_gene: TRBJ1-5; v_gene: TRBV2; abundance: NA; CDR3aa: CASRELDQPQHF; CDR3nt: TGTGCCAGCAGGGAGCTGGACCAGCCCCAGCATTTT
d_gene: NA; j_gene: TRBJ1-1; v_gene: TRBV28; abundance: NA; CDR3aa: CASSDAFF; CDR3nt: TGTGCCAGCAGCGATGCTTTCTTT
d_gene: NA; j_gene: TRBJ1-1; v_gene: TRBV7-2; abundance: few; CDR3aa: CASSRNPRREAFF; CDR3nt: TGTGCCAGCAGCCGTAACCCCAGGAGGGAAGCTTTCTTT
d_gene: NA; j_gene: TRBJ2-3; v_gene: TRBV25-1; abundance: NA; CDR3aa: CASTAKAERSTDTQYF; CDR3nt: TGTGCCAGCACCGCTAAGGCAGAGCGCAGCACAGATACGCAGTATTTT
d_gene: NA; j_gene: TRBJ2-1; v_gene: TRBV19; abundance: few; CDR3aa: CASSTSGTPNSYNEQFF; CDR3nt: TGTGCCAGTAGTACGTCCGGGACGCCTAACTCCTACAATGAGCAGTTCTTC
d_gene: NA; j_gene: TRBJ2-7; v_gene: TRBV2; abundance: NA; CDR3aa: CASSDEGAEYF; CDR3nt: TGTGCCAGCAGTGATGAAGGGGCGGAGTACTTC
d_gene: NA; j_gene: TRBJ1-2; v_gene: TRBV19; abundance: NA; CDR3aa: CASSPGRGYGYTF; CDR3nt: TGTGCCAGTAGCCCCGGGCGAGGCTATGGCTACACCTTC
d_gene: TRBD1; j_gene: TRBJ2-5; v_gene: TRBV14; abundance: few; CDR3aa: CASSQDRDRESETQYF; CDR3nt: TGTGCCAGCAGCCAAGACCGGGACAGGGAATCGGAGACCCAGTACTTC
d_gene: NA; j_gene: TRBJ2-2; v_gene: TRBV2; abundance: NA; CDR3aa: CASSEVKTGELFF; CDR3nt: TGTGCCAGCAGTGAAGTAAAGACCGGGGAGCTGTTTTTT
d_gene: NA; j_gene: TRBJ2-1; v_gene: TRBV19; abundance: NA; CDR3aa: CASSSYGSYNEQFF; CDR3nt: TGTGCCAGTAGTAGTTACGGTTCCTACAATGAGCAGTTCTTC
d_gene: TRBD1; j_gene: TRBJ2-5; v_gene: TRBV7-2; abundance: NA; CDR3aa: CASTRTGIQETQYF; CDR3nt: TGTGCCAGCACTCGGACAGGGATTCAAGAGACCCAGTACTTC
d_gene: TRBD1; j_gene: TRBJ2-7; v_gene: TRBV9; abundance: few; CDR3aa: CASSATGGQSVQYF; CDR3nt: TGTGCCAGCAGCGCGACAGGGGGCCAATCGGTGCAGTACTTC
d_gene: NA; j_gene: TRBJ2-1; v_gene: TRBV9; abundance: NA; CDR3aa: CASSAIKLSYNEQFF; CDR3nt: TGTGCCAGCAGTGCTATTAAGTTATCCTACAATGAGCAGTTCTTC
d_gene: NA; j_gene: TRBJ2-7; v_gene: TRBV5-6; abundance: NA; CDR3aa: CASSLVGTDYEQYF; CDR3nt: TGTGCCAGCAGCTTGGTTGGGACGGACTACGAGCAGTACTTC
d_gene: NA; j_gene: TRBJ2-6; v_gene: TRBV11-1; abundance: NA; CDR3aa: CASSFGQAGANVLTF; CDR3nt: TGTGCCAGCAGCTTCGGACAAGCTGGGGCCAACGTCCTGACTTTC
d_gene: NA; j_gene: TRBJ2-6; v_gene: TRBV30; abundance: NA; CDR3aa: CAASGRSGANVLTF; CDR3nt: TGTGCCGCCTCAGGGAGGTCTGGGGCCAACGTCCTGACTTTC
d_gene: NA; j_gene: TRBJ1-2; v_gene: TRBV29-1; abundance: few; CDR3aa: CSLGGYTF; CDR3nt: TGCAGCCTAGGTGGCTACACCTTC
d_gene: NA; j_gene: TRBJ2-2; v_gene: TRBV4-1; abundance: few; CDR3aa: CASRREGGGGELFF; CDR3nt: TGCGCCAGCAGGCGAGAGGGGGGCGGCGGGGAGCTGTTTTTT
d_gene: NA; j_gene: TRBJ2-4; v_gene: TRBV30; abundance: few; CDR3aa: CAWSPSTGVNIQYF; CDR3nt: TGTGCCTGGAGCCCCTCGACAGGAGTAAACATTCAGTACTTC
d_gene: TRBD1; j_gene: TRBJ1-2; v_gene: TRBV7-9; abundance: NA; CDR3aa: CASSFLTGSAGYGYTF; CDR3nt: TGTGCCAGCAGCTTCCTGACAGGGAGCGCAGGGTATGGCTACACCTTC
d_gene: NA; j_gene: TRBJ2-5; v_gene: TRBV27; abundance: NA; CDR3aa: CASRSFLGYQETQYF; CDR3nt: TGTGCCAGCCGTAGCTTTTTAGGGTACCAAGAGACCCAGTACTTC
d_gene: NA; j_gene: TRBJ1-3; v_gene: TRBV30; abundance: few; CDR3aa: CAWRKTGAGNTIYF; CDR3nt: TGTGCCTGGAGGAAGACGGGGGCTGGAAACACCATATATTTT
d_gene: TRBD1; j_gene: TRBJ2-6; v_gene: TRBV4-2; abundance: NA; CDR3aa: CASSQYSQRTGRRSGANVLTF; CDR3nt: TGTGCCAGCAGCCAATACTCACAACGGACAGGGCGAAGGTCTGGGGCCAACGTCCTGACTTTC
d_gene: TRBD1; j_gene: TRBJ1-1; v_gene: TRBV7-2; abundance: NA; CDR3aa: CASSLSGTGYTEAFF; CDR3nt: TGTGCCAGCAGCTTATCGGGGACAGGGTACACTGAAGCTTTCTTT
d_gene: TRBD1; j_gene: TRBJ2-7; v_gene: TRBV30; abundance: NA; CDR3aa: CAWTLGPGGVEQYF; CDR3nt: TGTGCCTGGACCCTAGGGCCAGGGGGTGTCGAGCAGTACTTC
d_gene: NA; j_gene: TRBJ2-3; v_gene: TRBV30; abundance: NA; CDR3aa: CAWGRGGGPSTDTQYF; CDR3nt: TGTGCCTGGGGTAGAGGGGGAGGCCCTAGCACAGATACGCAGTATTTT
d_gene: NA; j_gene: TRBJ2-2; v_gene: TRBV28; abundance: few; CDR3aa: CATGSTGLNTGELFF; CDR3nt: TGTGCCACGGGGTCGACAGGACTTAACACCGGGGAGCTGTTTTTT
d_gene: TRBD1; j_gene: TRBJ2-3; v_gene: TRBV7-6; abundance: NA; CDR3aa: CASSYRTGEASDTQYF; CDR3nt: TGTGCCAGCAGCTACCGGACAGGGGAAGCGTCAGATACGCAGTATTTT
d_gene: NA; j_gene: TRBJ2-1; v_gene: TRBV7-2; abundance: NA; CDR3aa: CASSLGGTSYNEQFF; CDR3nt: TGTGCCAGCAGCTTAGGCGGGACTTCCTACAATGAGCAGTTCTTC
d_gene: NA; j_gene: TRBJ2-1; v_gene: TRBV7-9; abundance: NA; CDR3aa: CASSLETGNEQFF; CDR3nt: TGTGCCAGCAGCTTAGAAACGGGCAATGAGCAGTTCTTC
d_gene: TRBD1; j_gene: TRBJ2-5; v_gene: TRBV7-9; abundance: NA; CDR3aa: CASSLANRGRLETQYF; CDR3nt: TGTGCCAGCAGCTTAGCGAACAGGGGGCGTTTGGAGACCCAGTACTTC
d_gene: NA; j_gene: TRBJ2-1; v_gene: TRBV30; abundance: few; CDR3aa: CAWNRAVSYNEQFF; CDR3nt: TGTGCCTGGAACAGAGCGGTCTCCTACAATGAGCAGTTCTTC
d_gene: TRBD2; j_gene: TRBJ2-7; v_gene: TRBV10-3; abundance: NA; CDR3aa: CAIRTSGSNYEQYF; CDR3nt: TGTGCCATCAGAACTAGCGGGAGTAACTACGAGCAGTACTTC
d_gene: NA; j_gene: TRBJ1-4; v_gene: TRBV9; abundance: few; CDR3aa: CASSVGQDTNEKLFF; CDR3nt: TGTGCCAGCAGCGTAGGACAGGATACTAATGAAAAACTGTTTTTT
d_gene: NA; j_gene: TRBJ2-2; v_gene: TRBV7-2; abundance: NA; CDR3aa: CASSPQGPAGELFF; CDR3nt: TGTGCCAGCAGCCCACAGGGTCCGGCCGGGGAGCTGTTTTTT
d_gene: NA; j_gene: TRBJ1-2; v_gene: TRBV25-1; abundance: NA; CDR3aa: CASSDSPNYGYTF; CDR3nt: TGTGCCAGCAGTGACAGTCCTAACTATGGCTACACCTTC
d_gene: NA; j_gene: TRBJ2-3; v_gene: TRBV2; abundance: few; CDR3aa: CASSGTSTDTQYF; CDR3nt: TGTGCCAGCAGTGGGACTAGCACAGATACGCAGTATTTT
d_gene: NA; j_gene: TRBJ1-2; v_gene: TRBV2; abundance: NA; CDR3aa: CASSQKPYAGDGYTF; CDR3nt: TGTGCCAGCAGCCAGAAACCCTACGCAGGGGATGGCTACACCTTC
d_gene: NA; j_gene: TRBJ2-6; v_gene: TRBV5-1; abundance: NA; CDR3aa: CASSVDSYGANVLTF; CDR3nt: TGCGCCAGCAGCGTGGACTCCTACGGGGCCAACGTCCTGACTTTC
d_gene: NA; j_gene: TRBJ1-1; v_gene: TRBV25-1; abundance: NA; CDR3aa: CASSDSRQGHTEAFF; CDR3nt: TGTGCCAGCAGTGATTCTAGGCAGGGACACACTGAAGCTTTCTTT
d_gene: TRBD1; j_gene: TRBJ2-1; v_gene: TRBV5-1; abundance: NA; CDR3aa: CASIGSGQGNAEQFF; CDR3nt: TGCGCCAGCATAGGGTCGGGACAGGGTAACGCGGAGCAGTTCTTC
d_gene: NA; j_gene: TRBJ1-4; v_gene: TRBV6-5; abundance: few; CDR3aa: CASRLYGSTNEKLFF; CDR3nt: TGTGCCAGCAGGCTCTACGGGTCAACTAATGAAAAACTGTTTTTT
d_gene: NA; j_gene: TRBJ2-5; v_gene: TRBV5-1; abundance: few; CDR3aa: CASSLGTGSETQYF; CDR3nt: TGCGCCAGCAGCTTGGGAACGGGTTCAGAGACCCAGTACTTC
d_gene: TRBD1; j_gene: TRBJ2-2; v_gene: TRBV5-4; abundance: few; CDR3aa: CASRPGTGETGELFF; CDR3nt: TGTGCCAGCAGACCCGGGACAGGGGAAACCGGGGAGCTGTTTTTT
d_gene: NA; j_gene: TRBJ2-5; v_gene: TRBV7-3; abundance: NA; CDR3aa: CASSLWPGETQYF; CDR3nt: TGTGCCAGCAGCTTATGGCCGGGGGAGACCCAGTACTTC
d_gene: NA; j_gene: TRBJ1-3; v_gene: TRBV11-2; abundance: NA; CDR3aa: CASSSFGQGNTIYF; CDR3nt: TGTGCCAGCAGCTCGTTTGGTCAAGGAAACACCATATATTTT
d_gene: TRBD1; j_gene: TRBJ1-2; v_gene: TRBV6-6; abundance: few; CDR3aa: CASSPRQGLYTF; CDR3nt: TGTGCCAGCAGTCCGCGACAGGGATTATACACCTTC
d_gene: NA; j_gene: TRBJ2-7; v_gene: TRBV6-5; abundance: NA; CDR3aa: CASSPSRTWEQYF; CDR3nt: TGTGCCAGCAGTCCATCCCGGACGTGGGAGCAGTACTTC
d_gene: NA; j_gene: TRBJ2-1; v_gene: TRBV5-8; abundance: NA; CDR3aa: CASSYDPDSYNEQFF; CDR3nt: TGTGCCAGCAGCTACGACCCCGACTCCTACAATGAGCAGTTCTTC
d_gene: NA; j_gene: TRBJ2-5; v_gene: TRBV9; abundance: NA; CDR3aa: CASSGGTGAPETQYF; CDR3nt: TGTGCCAGCAGCGGCGGAACGGGGGCGCCGGAGACCCAGTACTTC
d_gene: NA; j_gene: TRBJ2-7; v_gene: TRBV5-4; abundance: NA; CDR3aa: CASSLKGNSYEQYF; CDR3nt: TGTGCCAGCAGCTTGAAAGGAAACTCCTACGAGCAGTACTTC
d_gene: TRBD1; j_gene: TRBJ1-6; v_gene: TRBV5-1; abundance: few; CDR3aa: CASSLERGTESSYNSPLHF; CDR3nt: TGCGCCAGCAGCTTGGAGCGAGGGACAGAGAGCTCCTATAATTCACCCCTCCACTTT
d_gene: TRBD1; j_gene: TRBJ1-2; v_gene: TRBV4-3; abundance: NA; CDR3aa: CASSQGQGANYGYTF; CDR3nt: TGCGCCAGCAGCCAAGGACAGGGCGCTAACTATGGCTACACCTTC
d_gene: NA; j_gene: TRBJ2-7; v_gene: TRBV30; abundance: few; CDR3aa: CAWSLRQSSEQYF; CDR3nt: TGTGCCTGGAGTCTTCGACAGTCTAGCGAGCAGTACTTC
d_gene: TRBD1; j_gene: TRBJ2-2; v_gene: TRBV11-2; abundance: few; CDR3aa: CASSSFDRVDGELFF; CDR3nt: TGTGCCAGCAGCTCCTTCGACAGGGTTGACGGGGAGCTGTTTTTT